This is a list of T cell receptor beta chains from one sample in a study of T cells in Graves' hyperthyroidism and ophthalmopathy. TCRdb analysed the multiplex PCR reads with MiXCR anew, one entry per CDR3 protein. The table shows hundreds of thousands of distinct CDR3 sequences, with roughly 17% occurring only once. Sequencing used blood. The receptor set was obtained from a woman under 30 with Graves' hyperthyroidism. CDR3s include the opening cysteine and the closing phenylalanine or tryptophan. A D gene is named only where the DNA matches it firmly. Clone size is shown for a subset of rows, as once, few, many or a class of expanded clone.

TRBD1	TRBV5-1	TRBJ2-2	many	TGCGCCAGCAGCTTGAAGCTACGGACAGGGCCCACCGGGGAGCTGTTTTTT	CASSLKLRTGPTGELFF
-	TRBV7-6	TRBJ1-2	few	TGTGCCAGCAGCTGGGACGGACTAACTAACTATGGCTACACCTTC	CASSWDGLTNYGYTF
TRBD2	TRBV12-3/TRBV12-4	TRBJ2-3	many	TGTGCCAGCAGGCTTAGCGGGGGGGTCGCAGATACGCAGTATTTT	CASRLSGGVADTQYF
-	TRBV9	TRBJ2-1	few	TGTGCCAGCAGCGTAGCTACGCGGTACAATGAGCAGTTCTTC	CASSVATRYNEQFF
-	TRBV20-1	TRBJ1-5	many	TGCAGTGCTAGAATCAGATTCAATCAGCCCCAGCATTTT	CSARIRFNQPQHF
TRBD2	TRBV20-1	TRBJ2-5	few	TGCAGTGCTAGAGACGCGGGAGTAGAGACCCAGTACTTC	CSARDAGVETQYF
-	TRBV11-3	TRBJ2-1	many	TGTGCCAGCAGCGCCCAGGGATATGAGCAGTTCTTC	CASSAQGYEQFF
-	TRBV20-1	TRBJ2-2	many	TGCAGTGCTAGTCACAGAGACACCGGGGAGCTGTTTTTT	CSASHRDTGELFF
TRBD1	TRBV5-1	TRBJ1-1	-	TGCGCCAGCAGACGGACTAACAGGGGTTCGAAGACTGAAGCTTTCTTT	CASRRTNRGSKTEAFF
-	TRBV5-1	TRBJ2-6	few	TGCGCCAGCAGCAAGACAGAATCTGGGGCCAACGTCCTGACTTTC	CASSKTESGANVLTF
-	TRBV7-2	TRBJ2-1	-	TGTGCCAGCAGCCCCAGAGACCCGGGACATAGGAATGAGCAGTTCTTC	CASSPRDPGHRNEQFF
TRBD1	TRBV11-2	TRBJ2-1	few	TGTGCCAGCAGCCGGCGGGGACAGGGCCATCTAAGCTCCTACAATGAGCAGTTCTTC	CASSRRGQGHLSSYNEQFF
TRBD1	TRBV20-1	TRBJ1-1	few	TGCAGTGTTGGGACAGGGTCGAACACTGAAGCTTTCTTT	CSVGTGSNTEAFF
-	TRBV3-1	TRBJ1-2	-	TGTGCCAGCAGCCAGAATTTACCCAACGAAATCTATGGCTACACCTTC	CASSQNLPNEIYGYTF
-	TRBV18	TRBJ2-7	-	TGTGCCAGCTCACGGACGGAAACCTACGAGCCGTACTTC	CASSRTETYEPYF
-	TRBV27	TRBJ1-5	few	TGTGCCAGCAGTTCAGAGGGTAGCAATCAGCCCCAGCATTTT	CASSSEGSNQPQHF
-	TRBV2	TRBJ2-3	few	TGTGCCAGCAGTGAAGGGGGAGGGGGCTTGGATACGCAGTATTTT	CASSEGGGGLDTQYF
TRBD2	TRBV6-5	TRBJ2-1	-	TGTGCCAGCACGTTTCTAGCGGGATCCAATGAGCAGTTCTTC	CASTFLAGSNEQFF
-	TRBV12-3/TRBV12-4	TRBJ1-3	-	TGTGCCAGCAGTTGGCCGGGAGGGAGATCTGGAAACACCATATATTTT	CASSWPGGRSGNTIYF
TRBD1	TRBV20-1	TRBJ1-2	many	TGCAGTGCTTCTACAGGGGCCCAGGTCTCCGGCTACACCTTC	CSASTGAQVSGYTF
-	TRBV3-1	TRBJ2-5	-	TGTGCCAGCAGCCAATTTTATGGCGGGCGAAAAGAGACCCAGTACTTC	CASSQFYGGRKETQYF
TRBD2	TRBV10-1	TRBJ2-2	-	TGCGCCAGCAGTGAGCCGGAAAGCGGGAGGAACACCGGGGAGCTGTTTTTT	CASSEPESGRNTGELFF
TRBD2	TRBV7-2	TRBJ2-1	-	TGTGCCAGCAGCCGAGACGGGACTAGAGATAACAATGAGCAGTTCTTC	CASSRDGTRDNNEQFF
TRBD2	TRBV10-1	TRBJ2-5	-	TGCGCCATATGGGACCAGACTAGCAAGTGGGAGACCCAGTACTTC	CAIWDQTSKWETQYF
TRBD2	TRBV5-1	TRBJ2-1	few	TGCGCCAGCAGCTTGAAAACTAGCGGACTAAATGAGCAGTTCTTC	CASSLKTSGLNEQFF
TRBD1	TRBV7-2	TRBJ2-7	many	TGTGCCAGCAGCCAGGACAGGGGGCAGCACGAGCAGTACTTC	CASSQDRGQHEQYF
-	TRBV28	TRBJ2-7	-	TGTGCCAGCAGGTCGCTTCAGGGGTCCTACGAGCAGTACTTC	CASRSLQGSYEQYF
-	TRBV6-1	TRBJ2-1	-	TGTGCCAGCTCCCTGGCGGGGGCCTTCTACAATGAGCAGTTCTTC	CASSLAGAFYNEQFF
-	TRBV5-6	TRBJ1-6	-	TGTGCCAGCAGCTTTGAGGTTAATTCACCCCTCCACTTT	CASSFEVNSPLHF